This T cell receptor (beta chain) was identified during a study of blood T cells in healthy people across ages. Germline CDR1 DFQATT, CDR2 SNEGSKA (reference sequence). The ends were cut back, 3 bases at V and 0 bases at J, with 10 bases in the middle. The CDR3 is made up of 14 amino acids. Russia was home to the donors, healthy Caucasian individuals aged about 6 to 90. Every sample had a minimum of 6.5 million PBMCs isolated. Then a second PCR, running roughly 7 to 11 cycles, was carried out with a sample-barcoded 5' primer and a J-beta primer mix. MiXCR, run by TCRdb on the 5' RACE reads, gives a single entry per CDR3 protein. Seen here are fewer than 800,000 distinct CDR3 sequences, 32% observed once, and the top ten hold 15%. This clonotype was counted many times. The antigen remains unidentified. Study observations and caveats: Diversity of TCR beta per million T cells declined in a roughly linear way with age. Fewer expanded clones and more diversity marked long-lived versus aged donors.

What was sequenced was blood. The chain recombines TRBV20-1 with TRBJ2-3; TRBD2 is a possible D gene (5 bases). This TCR came from an elderly woman in good health. The CDR3 reads CSASVASSTDTQYF. The CDR3 coding sequence is TGCAGTGCTAGTGTAGCGTCTAGCACAGATACGCAGTATTTT.